This T cell receptor (beta chain) emerged from a study of T-cell reconstitution after alpha-beta-depleted transplantation in children. V shed 4 bases and J shed 2 bases, with 15 bases lying between them. This CDR3 is built from 15 residues. Germline values: CDR1 DFQATT, CDR2 SNEGSKA (reference sequence). This clonotype was seen ten or more times. It was with unique molecular identifiers that the TCRbeta library was prepared. TCRdb reprocessed the PCR reads via MiXCR and lists one record per CDR3 protein. The sample gives about 690,000 distinct CDR3 sequences, roughly 15% of which show up once; approximately 1% is in the top ten.

This rearrangement joins TRBV20-1 to TRBJ1-5; weak D call: TRBD1 (6 bases). This TCR was recovered from a human donor who donated a stem cell graft to a child with acute myeloid leukemia. The specimen was PBMCs from the stem cell graft donor, collected from the stem cell graft. CDR3 loop: CSATSKQGRNQPQHF. CDR3 nucleotides: TGCAGTGCTACCTCTAAACAGGGACGCAATCAGCCCCAGCATTTT.